The rows below give T cell receptor beta chains drawn from one sample of a study of glioma-infiltrating T cells after dendritic cell vaccination. Assay: immunoSEQ multiplex PCR; the TCRdb copy retains only in-frame clones and omits some. The repertoire has 55,000 to 75,000 clones, about four fifths of them found once; the top ten carry more than 15%. The material was blood, obtained after dendritic cell vaccination. All receptors come from a human donor with glioblastoma. Both conserved end residues are part of each CDR3. The D gene is left open where the match is weak. Clone size, where shown, is once, few, many, or a class for clones that have expanded.

clone_size d_call j_call v_call cdr3_nt cdr3_aa
few - TRBJ2-1 TRBV21-1 TGTGCCAGGGACATAGCGGAGGGGGCGGCCTACAATGAGCAGTTCTTC CARDIAEGAAYNEQFF
once - TRBJ2-4 TRBV19 TGTGCCAGTAGTATTAACCCCGTACTGGCCAAAAACATTCAGTACTTC CASSINPVLAKNIQYF
- TRBD2 TRBJ2-5 TRBV5-4 TGTGCCAGCAGCGAGGGCGGGGGGCGTAGGGAAGAGACCCAGTACTTC CASSEGGGRREETQYF
- - TRBJ1-5 TRBV5-8 TGTGCCAGCAGCCCGCGCATGGGGACACCAAATCAGCCCCAGCATTTT CASSPRMGTPNQPQHF
- - TRBJ1-2 TRBV11-3 TGTGCCAGCAGCCACTCCCGTACGGATGGCTACACCTTC CASSHSRTDGYTF
- - TRBJ2-7 TRBV19 TGTGCCAGTAGGGAGGGCGACAACAACCCTTCCTACGAGCAGTACTTC CASREGDNNPSYEQYF
- TRBD1 TRBJ1-6 TRBV27 TGTGCCAGCAGTTTGTTTCAAGGGACAGGGGATAATTCACCCCTCCACTTT CASSLFQGTGDNSPLHF
- - TRBJ1-5 TRBV19 TGTGCCAGTAGGACACGAGAAGGCAATCAGCCCCAGCATTTT CASRTREGNQPQHF
- - TRBJ2-7 TRBV29-1 TGCAGCGTTGAGTCTCTGAGCTCCTACGAGCAGTACTTC CSVESLSSYEQYF
- - TRBJ1-5 TRBV30 TGTGCCTGGAGTGTATTGCCAGGGAATCAGCCCCAGCATTTT CAWSVLPGNQPQHF
- - TRBJ1-1 TRBV18 TGTGCCAGCTCTCCGGGAGGGGTGAACACTGAAGCTTTCTTT CASSPGGVNTEAFF
- TRBD2 TRBJ2-5 TRBV2 TGTGCCAGCAGTCGGACTAGCGGGGGGAAGTACCAAGAGACCCAGTACTTC CASSRTSGGKYQETQYF
once - TRBJ1-2 TRBV7-9 TGTGCCAGCAGCCCGCGTGGGGACACGTTTGGCTACACCTTC CASSPRGDTFGYTF
- - TRBJ1-4 TRBV5-1 TGCGCCAGCAGCGCCGCCGGGGTTGAGGAAAAACTGTTTTTT CASSAAGVEEKLFF
- - TRBJ1-1 TRBV4-1 TGCGCCAGCAGCCAAGGATCCAGGGTGGATGAAGCTTTCTTT CASSQGSRVDEAFF
- - TRBJ1-6 TRBV6-5 TGTGCCAGCAGTTACTCCGTAAATTCACCCCTCCACTTT CASSYSVNSPLHF
- TRBD1 TRBJ1-1 TRBV19 TGTGCCAGTAGCCGGGACAGTGCGAACACTGAAGCTTTCTTT CASSRDSANTEAFF
- - TRBJ2-3 TRBV7-8 TGTGCCAGCAGCTTAGCGGGGGGGCGGACAGATACGCAGTATTTT CASSLAGGRTDTQYF